The table lists the clone carrying this T cell receptor beta chain with a few counts. What it binds is unknown. The data derive from a study of beta chain features in type 1 diabetes. The whole isolated RNA underwent reverse transcription, so sequencing captured expressed TCRB transcripts. An average of about 3.5 million reads was obtained for naive, central memory and regulatory T cell samples. Clones were sequenced by immunoSEQ multiplex PCR, and TCRdb holds only the in-frame ones, with some missing. Seen here are 200,000 to 300,000 clones, about 20% observed once, and the top ten hold around 0.03%. Overall study findings and caveats: In all four CD4+ subsets, TCRB CDR3 length was significantly, moderately reduced in type 1 diabetes. More deletions and fewer insertions at VDJ junctions were found in patients with type 1 diabetes. Sequencing used cDNA, and cells with high TCR expression could therefore be over-represented. Any HLA-type effect on TCRB rearrangement remained unresolved here.

The clonotype comes from a woman between 35 and 50 years old with type 1 diabetes. The sequenced material came from naive CD4+ T cells from blood.

This CDR3 reads CASSFAGVETQYF. The CDR3 region has the DNA TGTGCCAGCAGCTTTGCGGGAGTCGAGACCCAGTACTTC. The chain couples TRBV5-4 to TRBJ2-5; TRBD2 aligns across 7 bases. Germline V gene data show CDR1 as SGHNT and CDR2 as YYREEE (reference sequence). Trimming took 2 bases from V and 5 from J; bases not matched to a gene: 3. The CDR3 totals 13 residues.